This TCR beta chain was identified during a study of T-cell reconstitution after alpha-beta-depleted transplantation in children. This clonotype appeared many times. Unique molecular identifiers tagged the TCRbeta library. One entry per CDR3 protein, called by TCRdb with MiXCR from the PCR reads. There are 150,000 to 200,000 distinct CDR3 sequences in the sample; approximately 6.6% occur only once, and more than 2.5% lies in the top ten. Germline V gene lookup returns CDR1 LGHDT and CDR2 YNNKEL (reference sequence). Deletions cut 1 base from V and 0 bases from J, with 9 bases between. The CDR3 is made up of 15 amino acids.

The chain carries TRBV3-1 and TRBJ1-1; D perhaps matches TRBD1 (6 bases). The sample was PBMCs from the stem cell graft donor, taken from the stem cell graft. This sequence was found in a human donor who donated a stem cell graft to a child with Wiskott-Aldrich syndrome. The CDR3 DNA is TGTGCCAGCAGCCAAGCGGGGGCAATGAACACTGAAGCTTTCTTT. It is translated as CASSQAGAMNTEAFF.